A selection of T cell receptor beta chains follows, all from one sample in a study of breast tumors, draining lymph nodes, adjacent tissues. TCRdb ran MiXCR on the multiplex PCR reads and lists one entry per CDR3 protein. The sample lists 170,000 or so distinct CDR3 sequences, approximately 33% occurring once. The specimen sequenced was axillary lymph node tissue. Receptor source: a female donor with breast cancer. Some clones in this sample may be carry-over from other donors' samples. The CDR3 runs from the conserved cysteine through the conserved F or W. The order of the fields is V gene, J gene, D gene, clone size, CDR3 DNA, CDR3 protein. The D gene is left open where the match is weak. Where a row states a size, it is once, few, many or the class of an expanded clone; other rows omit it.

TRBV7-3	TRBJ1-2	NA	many	TGTGCCAGCAGCTTAGGAATAGGAGACTATGGCTACACCTTC	CASSLGIGDYGYTF
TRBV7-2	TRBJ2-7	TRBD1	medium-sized	TGTGCCAGCAGCTTCACAGGGGAATACTACGAGCAGTACTTC	CASSFTGEYYEQYF
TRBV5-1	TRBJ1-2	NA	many	TGCGCCAGCAGCTCGGACAACAACTATGGCTACACCTTC	CASSSDNNYGYTF
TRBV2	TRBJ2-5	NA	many	TGTGCCAGCAGTGTAACGGAGACCCAGTACTTC	CASSVTETQYF
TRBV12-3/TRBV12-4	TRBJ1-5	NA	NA	TGTGCCAGCAGTAGAGGACAGCCCCAGCATTTT	CASSRGQPQHF
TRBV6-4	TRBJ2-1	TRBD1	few	TGTGCCAGCGGGCCCCTCGGACAGGGGCCGGGGAACAATGAGCAGTTCTTC	CASGPLGQGPGNNEQFF
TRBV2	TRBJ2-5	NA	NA	TGTGCCAGCCTCTCGAGGAGGCAAGAGGCCCTGTACTTC	CASLSRRQEALYF
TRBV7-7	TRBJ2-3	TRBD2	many	TGTGCTAGCAGCTTTTTACTAGCGGGGGACACAGATACGCAGTATTTT	CASSFLLAGDTDTQYF
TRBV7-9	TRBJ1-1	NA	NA	TGTGCCAGCAGCTTAGATTGGTGGGGCATGAACACTGAAGCTTTCTTT	CASSLDWWGMNTEAFF
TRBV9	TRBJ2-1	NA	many	TGTGCCAGCAGCGGGAGGGACCTCCACTACAATGAGCAGTTCTTC	CASSGRDLHYNEQFF
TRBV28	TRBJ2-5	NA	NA	TGTGCCAGCAGTTTCGAGCGGCCCCAAGAGACCCAGTACTTC	CASSFERPQETQYF
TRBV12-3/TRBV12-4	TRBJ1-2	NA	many	TGTGCCAGCACCCTCGGGGCAGCCGCTTCCTATGGCTACACCTTC	CASTLGAAASYGYTF
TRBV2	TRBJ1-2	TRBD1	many	TGTGCCATCGGACAGGGGGTCCTGGGGTCTGGCTACACCTTC	CAIGQGVLGSGYTF
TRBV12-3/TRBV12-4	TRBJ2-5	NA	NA	TGTGCCAGCTCTGCGACAGGACTGGAGACCCAGTACTTC	CASSATGLETQYF
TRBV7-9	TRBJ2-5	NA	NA	TGTGCCAGCAGCCTCGGTTGGGGGGCGATTTGGGAGACCCAGTACTTC	CASSLGWGAIWETQYF
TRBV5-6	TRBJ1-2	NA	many	TGTGCCAGCAGCTTGCACTCTAACTATGGCTACACCTTC	CASSLHSNYGYTF
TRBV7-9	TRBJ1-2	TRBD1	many	TGTGCCAGCAGCCGTGGAGGGGGACAGAGCAGTGTTGGCTACACCTTC	CASSRGGGQSSVGYTF
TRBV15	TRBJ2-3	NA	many	TGTGCCACCAGCAGATCGCCAGGGGCCCTACGGGATACGCAGTATTTT	CATSRSPGALRDTQYF
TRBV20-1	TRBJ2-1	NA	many	TGCAGTGCTAGAGGGACAAGACTTTACAATGAGCAGTTCTTC	CSARGTRLYNEQFF
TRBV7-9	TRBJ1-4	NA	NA	TGTGCCAGCAGCTTATCTAGCGGGGGGGATGAAAAACTGTTTTTT	CASSLSSGGDEKLFF
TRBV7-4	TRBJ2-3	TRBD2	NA	TGTGCCAGCAGCTCCCCGACTAGCGGGACGGACACAGATACGCAGTATTTT	CASSSPTSGTDTDTQYF
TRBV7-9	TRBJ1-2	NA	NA	TGTGCCAGCAGCTTATCTCTTGGGGACCCCTATGGCTACCCCTTC	CASSLSLGDPYGYPF
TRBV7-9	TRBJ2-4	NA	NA	TGTGCCAGCGGGCGAGGGGAAACGGACATTCAGTACTTC	CASGRGETDIQYF
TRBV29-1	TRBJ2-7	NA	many	TGCAGCGTTACCACACCTAGGACGTCCGAGCAGTACTTC	CSVTTPRTSEQYF
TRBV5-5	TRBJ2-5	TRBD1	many	TGTGCCAGCAGCTTTCGGGACAGGGGTGTAGAGACCCAGTACTTC	CASSFRDRGVETQYF
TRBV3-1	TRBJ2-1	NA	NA	TGTGCCAGCAGCCAAGATTTTCAGGTCCCCTACAATGAGCAGTTCTTC	CASSQDFQVPYNEQFF
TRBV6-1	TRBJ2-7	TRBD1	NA	TGTGCCAGCAGACCGTTACAGGGGGCAGGTTCCTACGAGCAGTACTTC	CASRPLQGAGSYEQYF
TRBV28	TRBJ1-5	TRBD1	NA	TGTGCCAGCAGTTTATATGGGACAGTGCATAGCAATCAGCCCCAGCATTTT	CASSLYGTVHSNQPQHF
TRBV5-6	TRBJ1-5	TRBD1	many	TGTGCCAGCAGCTTCGGACAGGGGAGGCAGCCCCAGCATTTT	CASSFGQGRQPQHF
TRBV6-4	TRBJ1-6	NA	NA	TGTGCCAGCAGTGACTCGAGTGGGGGCCAGGGTTCACCCCTCCACTTT	CASSDSSGGQGSPLHF
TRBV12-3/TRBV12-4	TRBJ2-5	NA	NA	TGTGCCAGCAGAGTCGCGCAGCAGCAAGAGACCCAGTACTTC	CASRVAQQQETQYF
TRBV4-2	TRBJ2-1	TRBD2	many	TGTGCCAGCGAAGCGGGAGATGAGCAGTTCTTC	CASEAGDEQFF
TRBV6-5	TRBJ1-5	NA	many	TGTGCCAGCAGTCCAACCGGACAGAGGAATCAGCCCCAGCATTTT	CASSPTGQRNQPQHF